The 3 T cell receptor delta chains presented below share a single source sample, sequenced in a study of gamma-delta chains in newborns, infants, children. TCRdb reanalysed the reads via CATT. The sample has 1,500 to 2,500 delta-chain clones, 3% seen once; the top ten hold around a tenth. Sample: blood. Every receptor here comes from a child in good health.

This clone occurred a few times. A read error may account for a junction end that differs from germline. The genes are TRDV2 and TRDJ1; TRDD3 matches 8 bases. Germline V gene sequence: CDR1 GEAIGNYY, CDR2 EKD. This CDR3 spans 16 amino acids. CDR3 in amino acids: CACDTLLGERYDKPIF. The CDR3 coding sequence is TGTGCCTGTGACACTCTTCTGGGGGAGAGATACGATAAACCCATCTTT.

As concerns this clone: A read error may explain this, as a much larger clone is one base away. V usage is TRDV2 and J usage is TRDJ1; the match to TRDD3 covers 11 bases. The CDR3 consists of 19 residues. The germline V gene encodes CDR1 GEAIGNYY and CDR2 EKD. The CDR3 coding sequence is TGTGCCTGTGTCCCCTTACTGGGGGATAAGAGAGCCCACACCGATAAACTCACCTTT. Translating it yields CACVPLLGDKRAHTDKLTF.

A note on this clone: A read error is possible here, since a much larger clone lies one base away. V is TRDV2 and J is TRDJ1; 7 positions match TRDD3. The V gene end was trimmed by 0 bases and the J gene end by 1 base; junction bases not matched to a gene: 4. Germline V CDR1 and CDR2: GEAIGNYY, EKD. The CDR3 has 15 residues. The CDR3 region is CACDTVGGSTDKLIF. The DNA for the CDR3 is TGTGCCTGTGACACCGTTGGGGGAAGCACCGATAAACTCATCTTT.